What follows are 14 T cell receptor beta chains derived from one specimen sequenced in a study of T cell changes during pregnancy in multiple sclerosis. The data were produced by immunoSEQ multiplex PCR, yet TCRdb's version contains in-frame clones alone and is incomplete. The profile shows about 92,000 clones, over 85% of them singletons. The sample was peripheral blood, taken in the first trimester of pregnancy. Every receptor here comes from a female donor with multiple sclerosis, enrolled in a pregnancy study.

This rearrangement joins TRBV7-8 to TRBJ2-7; D remains ambiguous. The CDR3 sequence is 12 residues long. Germline V gene data show CDR1 as SGHVS and CDR2 as FQNEAQ. V shed 2 bases and J shed 3 bases, with 5 bases lying between them. For the CDR3, the DNA is TGTGCCAGCAGCTTATCGAGCTACGAGCAGTACTTC. As protein: CASSLSSYEQYF.

The chain joins TRBV5-4 to TRBJ2-2, with D unresolved. V was shortened by 0 bases and J by 4 bases, with 4 bases between the two germline ends. Per the germline V gene, CDR1 is SGHNT and CDR2 is YYREEE (reference sequence). The CDR3 has 13 amino acids. In DNA form, the CDR3 reads TGTGCCAGCAGCTTGGACGGCACCGGGGAGCTGTTTTTT. This translates into CASSLDGTGELFF.

The genes are TRBV2 and TRBJ1-3; D is undetermined. The CDR3 is made up of 16 amino acids. The germline V gene has CDR1 SNHLY and CDR2 FYNNEI. The V end was cut by 1 base, the J end by 0 bases, with 10 bases between. The CDR3 reads CASSEVGGYSGNTIYF. CDR3 sequence (DNA): TGTGCCAGCAGTGAAGTTGGCGGATACTCTGGAAACACCATATATTTT.

V gene TRBV2 combines with J gene TRBJ1-2; D perhaps matches TRBD1 (6 bases). V shed 8 bases and J shed 5 bases, with 21 bases lying between them. From germline, CDR1 is SNHLY and CDR2 FYNNEI. This CDR3 region has 15 residues. CDR3 DNA sequence: TGTGCCAGCCTGAAAAGGGAGGGGGGGAGGTATGGCTACACCTTC. Translating gives CASLKREGGRYGYTF. The full variable domain, completed using reference TRBV2 and TRBJ1-2, is EPEVTQTPSHQVTQMGQEVILRCVPISNHLYFYWYRQILGQKVEFLVSFYNNEISEKSEIFDDQFSVERPDGSNFTLKIRSTKLEDSAMYFCASLKREGGRYGYTFGSGTRLTVV.

V is TRBV7-2 and J is TRBJ1-5; D gene uncertain. Germline V gives CDR1 SGHTA, CDR2 FQGNSA. Trimming removed 4 bases from V and 3 bases from J, with 4 bases in between. This CDR3 contains 12 residues. CDR3 DNA sequence: TGTGCCAGCAGCTCTTTCAATCAGCCCCAGCATTTT. Encoded protein: CASSSFNQPQHF.

The rearrangement links TRBV23-1 to TRBJ1-4, with D perhaps matching TRBD1 (6 bases). TRBV23-1 is identified as an open reading frame with a role that is uncertain. The V gene lost 0 bases and the J gene lost 0 bases, with 11 bases spanning the gap. The CDR3 extends over 17 amino acids. CDR3 coding DNA: TGCGCCAGCAGTCAATCGGGGGACACTACAACTAATGAAAAACTGTTTTTT. Amino acids: CASSQSGDTTTNEKLFF.

The chain couples TRBV6-5 to TRBJ1-2, with D possibly being TRBD1 (6 bases). CDR3 size: 12 residues. From germline, CDR1 is MNHEY and CDR2 SVGAGI. CDR3 protein: CASRGEGYGYTF. The CDR3 DNA is TGTGCGTCTAGGGGGGAGGGCTATGGCTACACCTTC.

The chain uses TRBV7-8 and TRBJ2-3; 11 bases map to TRBD2. The germline V gene has CDR1 SGHVS and CDR2 FQNEAQ. J was trimmed by 3 bases and V by 4 bases; bases with no gene match: 3. The CDR3 is 15 amino acids. DNA for the CDR3: TGTGCCAGCAGCTCTTTAGCGGGGGGGACAGATACGCAGTATTTT. Amino acid sequence: CASSSLAGGTDTQYF.

J is TRBJ1-1 and V is TRBV5-4; no clear D. CDR1 and CDR2 from the germline V gene are SGHNT and YYREEE (reference sequence). The CDR3 runs 15 residues. Trimming pared 2 bases from V and 1 base from J, leaving 12 bases between. CDR3 bases: TGTGCCAGCAGCTTTCAGGCGGGAACGAACACTGAAGCTTTCTTT. Translated: CASSFQAGTNTEAFF.

The rearrangement uses TRBV2 and TRBJ2-3; the D is unclear. The ends were cut back, 8 bases at V and 2 bases at J, with 5 bases in the middle. CDR1 is SNHLY, CDR2 FYNNEI, per germline. This CDR3 has 11 residues. In DNA, the CDR3 is TGTGCCAGCCTGTACACAGATACGCAGTATTTT. The encoded protein is CASLYTDTQYF.

This chain connects TRBV13 to TRBJ2-5, with 12 positions matching TRBD2. The DNA end favors TRBJ2-7, so the J call may be wrong. CDR3 length equals 17 residues. Germline-derived CDR1 and CDR2 are PRHDT and FYEKMQ (reference sequence). The CDR3 sequence is CASSSRTSGDHSYEQYF. The CDR3 nucleotides read TGTGCCAGCAGCTCGAGGACTAGCGGGGACCATTCCTACGAGCAGTACTTC.

V gene TRBV5-1 combines with J gene TRBJ2-2, with D maybe TRBD1 (7 bases). V lost 4 bases, J lost 1 base, and 11 bases lay in between. Germline CDR1 SGHRS, CDR2 YFSETQ. The CDR3 spans 15 residues. The CDR3 nucleotides read TGCGCCAGCAGCGGGGGGACAGTGAACACCGGGGAGCTGTTTTTT. This encodes CASSGGTVNTGELFF. Variable domain in full (rest from reference TRBV5-1 and TRBJ2-2): KAGVTQTPRYLIKTRGQQVTLSCSPISGHRSVSWYQQTPGQGLQFLFEYFSETQRNKGNFPGRFSGRQFSNSRSEMNVSTLELGDSALYLCASSGGTVNTGELFFGEGSRLTVL.

This chain uses TRBV9 with TRBJ2-5; TRBD2 aligns across 9 bases. Per germline, CDR1 SGDLS and CDR2 YYNGEE. Trimming took 4 bases from V and 1 from J; bases not matched to a gene: 5. The CDR3 is 15 amino acids. The CDR3: CASSPGTSSQETQYF. CDR3 DNA sequence: TGTGCCAGCAGCCCCGGGACTAGCTCCCAAGAGACCCAGTACTTC.

The rearrangement links TRBV9 to TRBJ2-3, with TRBD2 matching over 16 bases. The V gene's germline CDR1 is SGDLS and CDR2 YYNGEE. V lost 2 bases and J lost 0; bases outside the gene matches: 3. The CDR3 has 18 residues. The CDR3 here is CASSVGLAGGISTDTQYF. DNA of the CDR3: TGTGCCAGCAGCGTGGGACTAGCGGGGGGGATTAGCACAGATACGCAGTATTTT.